Listed below are T cell receptor beta chains from one sample, sequenced in a study of cytotoxic CD8 clonotypes in ibrutinib-treated CLL. Data came from immunoSEQ multiplex PCR; TCRdb stores just in-frame clones and leaves some out. The sample has hundreds of thousands of clones; over 60% are singletons. Sequenced material: PBMCs, taken after 36 months of ibrutinib treatment. The source is a human donor with chronic lymphocytic leukemia. CDR3s include the opening cysteine and the closing phenylalanine or tryptophan. The order of the fields is J gene, V gene, clone size, D gene, CDR3 protein, CDR3 DNA. The D gene is left open where the match is weak. The listing skips clone size in some rows; elsewhere it reads once, few, many or a size class.

j_gene: TRBJ2-7; v_gene: TRBV18; abundance: few; d_gene: .; CDR3aa: CASSPKPPGYCSNEQYF; CDR3nt: TGTGCCAGCTCACCAAAGCCGCCGGGGTATTGTTCAAACGAGCAGTACTTC
j_gene: TRBJ2-3; v_gene: TRBV9; abundance: .; d_gene: .; CDR3aa: CASSLAASTDTQYF; CDR3nt: TGTGCCAGCAGTTTAGCGGCTAGCACAGATACGCAGTATTTT
j_gene: TRBJ1-6; v_gene: TRBV9; abundance: .; d_gene: .; CDR3aa: CASSVEWGGGSPLHF; CDR3nt: TGTGCCAGCAGCGTAGAATGGGGCGGGGGCTCACCCCTCCACTTT
j_gene: TRBJ2-5; v_gene: TRBV7-2; abundance: .; d_gene: TRBD1; CDR3aa: CASSLVGQGWETQYF; CDR3nt: TGTGCCAGCAGCTTAGTAGGACAGGGGTGGGAGACCCAGTACTTC
j_gene: TRBJ2-5; v_gene: TRBV4-1; abundance: .; d_gene: TRBD2; CDR3aa: CASSQAGLAGRDGETQYF; CDR3nt: TGCGCCAGCAGCCAAGCGGGACTAGCGGGGCGGGATGGAGAGACCCAGTACTTC
j_gene: TRBJ2-7; v_gene: TRBV5-6; abundance: .; d_gene: .; CDR3aa: CASSSRGATRTREQYF; CDR3nt: TGTGCCAGCAGCTCCCGCGGGGCTACCCGAACCCGTGAGCAGTACTTC
j_gene: TRBJ1-6; v_gene: TRBV28; abundance: .; d_gene: TRBD1; CDR3aa: CASSHGQVEGSYNSPLHF; CDR3nt: TGTGCCAGCAGCCACGGACAGGTCGAAGGCTCCTATAATTCACCCCTCCACTTT
j_gene: TRBJ2-5; v_gene: TRBV28; abundance: .; d_gene: TRBD1; CDR3aa: CASSEQGARETQYF; CDR3nt: TGTGCCAGCAGTGAACAGGGGGCGCGGGAGACCCAGTACTTC
j_gene: TRBJ1-1; v_gene: TRBV6-5; abundance: .; d_gene: TRBD1; CDR3aa: CASNPQGSAEAFF; CDR3nt: TGTGCCAGTAACCCACAGGGGAGCGCTGAAGCTTTCTTT
j_gene: TRBJ2-2; v_gene: TRBV21-1; abundance: .; d_gene: .; CDR3aa: CASSKVFRGQYTGELFF; CDR3nt: TGTGCCAGCAGCAAAGTTTTTAGGGGACAGTACACCGGGGAGCTGTTTTTT
j_gene: TRBJ2-3; v_gene: TRBV6-5; abundance: .; d_gene: TRBD1; CDR3aa: CASSSGQGADTQYF; CDR3nt: TGTGCCAGCAGCTCGGGACAGGGGGCAGACACGCAGTATTTT
j_gene: TRBJ2-1; v_gene: TRBV2; abundance: .; d_gene: .; CDR3aa: CASSWGVSSYNEQFF; CDR3nt: TGTGCCAGCAGCTGGGGGGTGAGCTCCTACAATGAGCAGTTCTTC
j_gene: TRBJ2-2; v_gene: TRBV11-3; abundance: .; d_gene: .; CDR3aa: CASSPNTGELFF; CDR3nt: TGTGCCAGCAGCCCTAACACCGGGGAGCTGTTTTTT
j_gene: TRBJ1-2; v_gene: TRBV5-1; abundance: .; d_gene: .; CDR3aa: CASSRQEGDYGYTF; CDR3nt: TGCGCCAGCAGCCGACAGGAAGGGGACTATGGCTACACCTTC
j_gene: TRBJ1-2; v_gene: TRBV29-1; abundance: .; d_gene: .; CDR3aa: CSATTPSWGYTF; CDR3nt: TGCAGCGCTACGACCCCCAGCTGGGGCTACACCTTC
j_gene: TRBJ1-1; v_gene: TRBV27; abundance: .; d_gene: .; CDR3aa: CASSFQGNTEAFF; CDR3nt: TGTGCCAGCAGTTTCCAGGGGAACACTGAAGCTTTCTTT
j_gene: TRBJ2-7; v_gene: TRBV18; abundance: few; d_gene: TRBD2; CDR3aa: CASSQLTRGEQYF; CDR3nt: TGTGCCAGTTCACAACTTACGCGGGGGGAGCAGTACTTC
j_gene: TRBJ2-7; v_gene: TRBV7-3; abundance: once; d_gene: .; CDR3aa: CASSFDPSYEQYF; CDR3nt: TGTGCCAGCAGCTTTGACCCTTCCTACGAGCAGTACTTC
j_gene: TRBJ2-1; v_gene: TRBV27; abundance: few; d_gene: .; CDR3aa: CASSLPPYNEQFF; CDR3nt: TGTGCCAGCAGTTTACCCCCTTACAATGAGCAGTTCTTC
j_gene: TRBJ1-1; v_gene: TRBV19; abundance: .; d_gene: .; CDR3aa: CASVSRGEAFF; CDR3nt: TGTGCCAGTGTCTCCCGGGGGGAGGCTTTCTTT
j_gene: TRBJ2-1; v_gene: TRBV9; abundance: few; d_gene: .; CDR3aa: CASSVENSYNEQFF; CDR3nt: TGTGCCAGCAGCGTAGAGAACAGCTACAATGAGCAGTTCTTC
j_gene: TRBJ2-7; v_gene: TRBV7-9; abundance: .; d_gene: TRBD1; CDR3aa: CASSLGTGGTEQYF; CDR3nt: TGTGCCAGCAGCTTGGGGACAGGGGGAACCGAGCAGTACTTC
j_gene: TRBJ1-5; v_gene: TRBV28; abundance: .; d_gene: .; CDR3aa: CASSLWQGHQPQHF; CDR3nt: TGTGCCAGCAGTTTATGGCAGGGGCATCAGCCCCAGCATTTT
j_gene: TRBJ1-1; v_gene: TRBV11-2; abundance: .; d_gene: .; CDR3aa: CASSLLSRVNTEAFF; CDR3nt: TGTGCCAGCAGCTTATTATCGAGGGTGAACACTGAAGCTTTCTTT
j_gene: TRBJ2-3; v_gene: TRBV23-1; abundance: .; d_gene: TRBD2; CDR3aa: CASSQWEREWADTQYF; CDR3nt: TGCGCCAGCAGTCAATGGGAGCGGGAGTGGGCAGATACGCAGTATTTT
j_gene: TRBJ2-7; v_gene: TRBV11-3; abundance: .; d_gene: TRBD1; CDR3aa: CASSLTGAPSYEQYF; CDR3nt: TGTGCCAGCAGCCTAACAGGGGCTCCCTCCTACGAGCAGTACTTC
j_gene: TRBJ1-4; v_gene: TRBV4-1; abundance: .; d_gene: .; CDR3aa: CASSPRRGVNEKLFF; CDR3nt: TGCGCCAGCAGCCCACGGAGGGGCGTTAATGAAAAACTGTTTTTT
j_gene: TRBJ1-4; v_gene: TRBV29-1; abundance: .; d_gene: .; CDR3aa: CSALKGGNEKLFF; CDR3nt: TGCAGCGCCCTCAAGGGAGGGAATGAAAAACTGTTTTTT
j_gene: TRBJ2-5; v_gene: TRBV5-1; abundance: .; d_gene: .; CDR3aa: CASSFGQKETQYF; CDR3nt: TGCGCCAGCAGCTTTGGACAAAAAGAGACCCAGTACTTC
j_gene: TRBJ2-1; v_gene: TRBV29-1; abundance: .; d_gene: .; CDR3aa: CSVGVAYSYNEQFF; CDR3nt: TGCAGCGTTGGGGTAGCGTATTCCTACAATGAGCAGTTCTTC
j_gene: TRBJ1-3; v_gene: TRBV6-6; abundance: .; d_gene: .; CDR3aa: CASSYGGEGNTIYF; CDR3nt: TGTGCCAGCAGTTACGGGGGGGAAGGAAACACCATATATTTT
j_gene: TRBJ2-3; v_gene: TRBV27; abundance: .; d_gene: .; CDR3aa: CASSLSQGLRADTQYF; CDR3nt: TGTGCCAGCAGTTTATCACAGGGTTTGAGAGCGGATACGCAGTATTTT
j_gene: TRBJ1-1; v_gene: TRBV29-1; abundance: .; d_gene: TRBD1; CDR3aa: CSGYRGNTEAFF; CDR3nt: TGCAGCGGATACAGGGGAAACACTGAAGCTTTCTTT
j_gene: TRBJ2-3; v_gene: TRBV7-3; abundance: .; d_gene: TRBD2; CDR3aa: CASSLTFGAGGPTDTQYF; CDR3nt: TGTGCCAGCAGCTTAACATTTGGAGCGGGAGGGCCGACAGATACGCAGTATTTT
j_gene: TRBJ1-2; v_gene: TRBV7-6; abundance: .; d_gene: .; CDR3aa: CASSQTGYGYTF; CDR3nt: TGTGCCAGCAGCCAAACCGGCTATGGCTACACCTTC
j_gene: TRBJ1-2; v_gene: TRBV28; abundance: few; d_gene: .; CDR3aa: CASSRYGYTF; CDR3nt: TGTGCCAGCAGTCGTTATGGCTACACCTTC
j_gene: TRBJ2-7; v_gene: TRBV2; abundance: .; d_gene: .; CDR3aa: CASGSSYEQYF; CDR3nt: TGTGCCAGCGGATCTTCCTACGAGCAGTACTTC
j_gene: TRBJ1-5; v_gene: TRBV6-1; abundance: .; d_gene: .; CDR3aa: CASSLWAGLPQHF; CDR3nt: TGTGCCAGCAGTCTCTGGGCAGGGCTGCCCCAGCATTTT
j_gene: TRBJ2-5; v_gene: TRBV28; abundance: .; d_gene: .; CDR3aa: CASSLVGQETQYF; CDR3nt: TGTGCCAGCAGTTTAGTGGGGCAAGAGACCCAGTACTTC
j_gene: TRBJ1-5; v_gene: TRBV29-1; abundance: .; d_gene: .; CDR3aa: CSVALARGSNQPQHF; CDR3nt: TGCAGCGTTGCCCTGGCCCGGGGGAGCAATCAGCCCCAGCATTTT
j_gene: TRBJ1-2; v_gene: TRBV9; abundance: .; d_gene: .; CDR3aa: CASRQAYGYTF; CDR3nt: TGTGCCAGCAGACAGGCCTATGGCTACACCTTC
j_gene: TRBJ2-7; v_gene: TRBV21-1; abundance: .; d_gene: .; CDR3aa: CASSKWAGCAYEQYF; CDR3nt: TGTGCCAGCAGCAAATGGGCGGGCTGCGCCTACGAGCAGTACTTC
j_gene: TRBJ1-4; v_gene: TRBV13; abundance: .; d_gene: .; CDR3aa: CASSLKVGTRNEKLFF; CDR3nt: TGTGCCAGCAGCTTGAAGGTGGGGACGCGTAATGAAAAACTGTTTTTT
j_gene: TRBJ1-1; v_gene: TRBV15; abundance: .; d_gene: .; CDR3aa: CATSRDLGGTTEAFF; CDR3nt: TGTGCCACCAGCAGAGATCTGGGGGGGACCACTGAAGCTTTCTTT
j_gene: TRBJ2-1; v_gene: TRBV5-4; abundance: .; d_gene: TRBD1; CDR3aa: CASSLEGTDYNEQFF; CDR3nt: TGTGCCAGCAGCTTGGAAGGGACAGACTACAATGAGCAGTTCTTC
j_gene: TRBJ1-6; v_gene: TRBV5-1; abundance: few; d_gene: .; CDR3aa: CASRGGHSPLHF; CDR3nt: TGCGCCAGCAGGGGGGGCCATTCACCCCTCCACTTT
j_gene: TRBJ1-2; v_gene: TRBV5-6; abundance: .; d_gene: TRBD1; CDR3aa: CASRSYRGYGYTF; CDR3nt: TGTGCCAGCAGAAGTTACAGGGGCTATGGCTACACCTTC
j_gene: TRBJ2-3; v_gene: TRBV28; abundance: .; d_gene: TRBD2; CDR3aa: CASSLLAGSTDTQYF; CDR3nt: TGTGCCAGCAGCCTTCTAGCGGGGAGCACAGATACGCAGTATTTT